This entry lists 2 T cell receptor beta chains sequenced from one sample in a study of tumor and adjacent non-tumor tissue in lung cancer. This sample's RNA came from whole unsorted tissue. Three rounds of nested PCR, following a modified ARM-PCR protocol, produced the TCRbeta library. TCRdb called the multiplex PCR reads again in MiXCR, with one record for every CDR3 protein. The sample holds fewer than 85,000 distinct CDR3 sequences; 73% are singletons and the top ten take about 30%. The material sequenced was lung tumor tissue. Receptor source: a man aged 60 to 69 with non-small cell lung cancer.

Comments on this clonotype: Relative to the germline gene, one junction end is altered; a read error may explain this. CDR3 sequence (DNA): TGCAGTGCTAGTGCCAAAGGACCAACTGAGAACCAGTACTTC. Amino acid sequence: CSASAKGPTENQYF. J is TRBJ2-5 and V is TRBV20-1; no definite D call. CDR1 is DFQATT, CDR2 SNEGSKA, per germline (reference sequence). The CDR3 covers 14 residues.

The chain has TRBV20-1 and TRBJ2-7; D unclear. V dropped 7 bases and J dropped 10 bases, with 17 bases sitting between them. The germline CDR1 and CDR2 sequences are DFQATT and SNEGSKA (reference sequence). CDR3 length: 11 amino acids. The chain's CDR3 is CSVRAPSEQYF. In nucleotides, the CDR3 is TGCAGTGTTAGGGCGCCGTCCGAACAGTACTTC.